The source of this T cell receptor beta chain is a study of T cells after yellow fever vaccination. General study points: The secondary response peaked faster, at day 5 versus 15, but was weaker. Reappearing after the booster were most of the clones from primary vaccination (around 96% CD4, around 88% CD8). High-abundance clonotypes from the bulk population could contaminate FACS-sorted repertoires.

J was trimmed by 7 bases and V by 1 base; bases with no gene match: 2. The CDR3 sequence is 13 residues long. The germline CDR1 and CDR2 sequences are MNHEY and SMNVEV (reference sequence). Remarks on this clonotype: The antigen is unknown.

A universal primer site and UMIs were added as TCR cDNA was made by 5'RACE template switching. TCRdb redid the calling of the 5' RACE reads with MiXCR, one entry per CDR3 protein. The data show a few hundred thousand distinct CDR3 sequences, roughly 3.9% seen once. The gene calls are TRBV27 and TRBJ1-1; the match to TRBD1 covers 8 bases. The starting material was PBMCs, obtained 5 days after the yellow fever booster vaccination. The clonotype was recovered from a young man who received the YFV17D yellow fever vaccine. The CDR3 loop reads CASSLYTGGEAFF. The CDR3 coding sequence is TGTGCCAGCAGTTTATATACAGGGGGTGAAGCTTTCTTT.